This T cell receptor beta chain was recovered during a study of T cell responses to AZD1222 COVID-19 vaccine. Overall study results and limits: Rises in breadth and depth of Spike-specific TCRs came after two AZD1222 doses.

This CDR3 spans 15 amino acids. Germline trimming cut 2 bases from V and 1 base from J; bases unmatched to any gene: 3. Germline CDR1 is ENHRY and CDR2 is SYGVKD. This clone was counted a single time. As yet, its antigen is unknown. Data came from immunoSEQ multiplex PCR; TCRdb stores just in-frame clones and leaves some out. Among more than 140,000 clones listed, about 90% were seen once. The source of this sequence is an adult in good health. Sequencing used peripheral blood, obtained on day 0 of AZD1222 vaccination. The chain carries TRBV10-3 and TRBJ1-1; 8 bases fit TRBD1. CDR3 sequence: CAISEGDRRNTEAFF. The DNA of the CDR3 is TGTGCCATCAGTGAGGGGGACAGGAGGAACACTGAAGCTTTCTTT.